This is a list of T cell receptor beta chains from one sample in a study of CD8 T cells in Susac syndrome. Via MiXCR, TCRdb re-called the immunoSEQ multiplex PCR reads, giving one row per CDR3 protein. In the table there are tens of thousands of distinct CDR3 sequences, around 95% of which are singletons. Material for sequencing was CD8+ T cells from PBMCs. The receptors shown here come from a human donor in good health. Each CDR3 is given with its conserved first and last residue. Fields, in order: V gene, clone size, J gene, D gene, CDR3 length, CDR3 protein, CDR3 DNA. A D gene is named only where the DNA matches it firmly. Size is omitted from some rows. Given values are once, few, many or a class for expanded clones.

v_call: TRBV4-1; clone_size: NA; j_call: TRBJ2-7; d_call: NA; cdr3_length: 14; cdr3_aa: CASSQDPGGYEQYF; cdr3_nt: TGCGCCAGCAGCCAAGATCCCGGCGGGTACGAGCAGTACTTC
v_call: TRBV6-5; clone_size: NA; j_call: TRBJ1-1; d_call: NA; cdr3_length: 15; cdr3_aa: CASSYERGWDTEAFF; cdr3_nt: TGTGCCAGCAGTTACGAGAGGGGATGGGACACTGAAGCTTTCTTT
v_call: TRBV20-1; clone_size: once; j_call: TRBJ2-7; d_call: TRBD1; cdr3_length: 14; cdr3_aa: CSADVTGQQYEQYF; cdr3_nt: TGCAGTGCTGATGTGACGGGACAGCAGTACGAGCAGTACTTC
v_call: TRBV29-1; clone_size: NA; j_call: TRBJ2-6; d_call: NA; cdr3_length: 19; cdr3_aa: CSVPDGNVSSSSGANVLTF; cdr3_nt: TGCAGCGTTCCGGACGGGAACGTGTCATCTTCTTCTGGGGCCAACGTCCTGACTTTC
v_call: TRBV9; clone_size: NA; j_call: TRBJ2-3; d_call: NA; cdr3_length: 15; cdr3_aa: CASSILGGRGDTQYF; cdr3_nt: TGTGCCAGCAGTATTCTAGGGGGAAGAGGGGATACGCAGTATTTT
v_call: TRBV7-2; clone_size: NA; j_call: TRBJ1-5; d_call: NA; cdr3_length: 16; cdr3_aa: CASSLALGHLNQPQHF; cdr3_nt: TGTGCCAGCAGCTTAGCGCTGGGTCACTTAAATCAGCCCCAGCATTTT
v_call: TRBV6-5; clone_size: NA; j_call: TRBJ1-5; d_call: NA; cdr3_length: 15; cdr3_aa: CASSMGSNSNQPQHF; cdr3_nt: TGTGCCAGCTCGATGGGTAGCAATAGCAATCAGCCCCAGCATTTT
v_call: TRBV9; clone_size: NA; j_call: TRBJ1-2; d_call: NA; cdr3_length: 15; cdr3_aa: CASSDGGRVGYGYTF; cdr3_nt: TGTGCCAGCAGTGATGGTGGCAGGGTAGGCTATGGCTACACCTTC
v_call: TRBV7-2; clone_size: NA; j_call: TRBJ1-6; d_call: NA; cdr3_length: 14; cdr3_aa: CASSLDGLNSPLHF; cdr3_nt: TGTGCCAGCAGCTTAGACGGTCTGAATTCACCCCTCCACTTT
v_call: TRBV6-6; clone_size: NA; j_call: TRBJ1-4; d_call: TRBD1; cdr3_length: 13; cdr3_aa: CASSYRDREKLFF; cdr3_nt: TGTGCCAGCAGTTACCGGGACAGAGAAAAACTGTTTTTT
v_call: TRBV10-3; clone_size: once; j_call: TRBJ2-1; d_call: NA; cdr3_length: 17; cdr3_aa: CAISETGFAGPFDEQFF; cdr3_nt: TGTGCCATCAGTGAGACAGGATTTGCGGGTCCTTTTGATGAGCAGTTCTTC
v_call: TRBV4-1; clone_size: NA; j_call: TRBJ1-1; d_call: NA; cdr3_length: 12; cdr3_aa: CASSQGLTEAFF; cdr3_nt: TGCGCCAGCAGCCAAGGCCTTACTGAAGCTTTCTTT
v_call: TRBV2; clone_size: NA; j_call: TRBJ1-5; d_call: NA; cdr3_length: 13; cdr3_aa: CASSVRGDQPQHF; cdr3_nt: TGTGCCAGCAGTGTGCGGGGAGATCAGCCCCAGCATTTT
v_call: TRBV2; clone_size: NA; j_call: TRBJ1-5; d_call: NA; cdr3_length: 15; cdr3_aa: CASSDVQTQYPPQHF; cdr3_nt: TGTGCCAGCAGTGACGTACAGACCCAATATCCGCCCCAGCATTTT
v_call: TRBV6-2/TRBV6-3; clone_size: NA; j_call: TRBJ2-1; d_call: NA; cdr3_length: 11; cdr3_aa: CASSTSNEQFF; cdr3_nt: NA
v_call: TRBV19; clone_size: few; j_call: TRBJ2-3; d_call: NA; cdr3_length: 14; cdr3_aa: CASTGYSSTDTQYF; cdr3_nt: TGTGCCAGTACTGGGTATTCGAGCACAGATACGCAGTATTTT
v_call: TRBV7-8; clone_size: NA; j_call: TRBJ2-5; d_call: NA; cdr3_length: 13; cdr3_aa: CASSRGSQETQYF; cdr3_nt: TGTGCCAGCAGCCGGGGGAGCCAAGAGACCCAGTACTTC
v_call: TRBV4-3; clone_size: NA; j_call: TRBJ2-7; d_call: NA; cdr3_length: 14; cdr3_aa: CASSQGTASYEQYF; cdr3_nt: TGCGCCAGCAGCCAAGGTACAGCCTCCTACGAGCAGTACTTC
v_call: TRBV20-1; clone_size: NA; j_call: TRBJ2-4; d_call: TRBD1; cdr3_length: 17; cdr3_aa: CSARVSSGQGAKNIQYF; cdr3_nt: TGCAGTGCTAGAGTATCTTCGGGACAGGGAGCCAAAAACATTCAGTACTTC
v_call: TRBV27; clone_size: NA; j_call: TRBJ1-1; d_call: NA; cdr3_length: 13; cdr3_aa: CASSLGENTEAFF; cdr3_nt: TGTGCCAGCAGTTTGGGTGAGAACACTGAAGCTTTCTTT
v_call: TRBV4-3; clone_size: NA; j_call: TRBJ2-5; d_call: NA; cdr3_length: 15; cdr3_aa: CASSQAVGSSETQYF; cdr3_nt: TGCGCCAGCAGCCAAGCCGTCGGGTCTTCGGAGACCCAGTACTTC
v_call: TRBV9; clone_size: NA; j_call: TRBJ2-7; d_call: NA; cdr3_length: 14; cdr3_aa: CASSASGLKDEQYF; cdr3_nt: TGTGCCAGCAGCGCTTCGGGGCTCAAGGACGAGCAGTACTTC
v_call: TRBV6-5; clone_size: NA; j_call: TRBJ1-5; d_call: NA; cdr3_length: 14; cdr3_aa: CASSDMGVNQPQHF; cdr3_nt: TGTGCCAGCAGTGACATGGGGGTAAATCAGCCCCAGCATTTT